Reported below is one T cell receptor beta chain. These data originate in a study of blood T cell repertoires in COVID-19. About the research overall: Sample material is recorded as cDNA or gDNA derived from T cells, B-cell-depleted T cells, or PBMCs.

TCRdb keeps only in-frame clones here, not all; method: immunoSEQ multiplex PCR. Of over 250,000 clones in the sample, roughly 90% were seen once. Trimming shortened V by 4 bases and J by 1 base, and 4 bases separated the two germline ends. This CDR3 is built from 12 residues. Germline CDR1 KGHSH, CDR2 LQKENI. Participant age was about 18 to 89 years, and participants resided in roughly 25 US areas. This TCR derives from a man in his sixties who had recovered from COVID-19. The chain has TRBV18 and TRBJ1-1; no clear D. The sample consisted of PBMCs or T cells enriched from blood (not recorded which). The CDR3 spells CASSRQNTEAFF. Written as DNA, the CDR3 is TGTGCCAGCTCACGACAGAACACTGAAGCTTTCTTT. Based on the CDR3 plus reference TRBV18 and TRBJ1-1, the full variable domain is NAGVMQNPRHLVRRRGQEARLRCSPMKGHSHVYWYRQLPEEGLKFMVYLQKENIIDESGMPKERFSAEFPKEGPSILRIQQVVRGDSAAYFCASSRQNTEAFFGQGTRLTVV.